This T cell receptor (beta chain) was recovered during a study of human T cells and chemical hapten exposure. Across the study: TCR yields differed between samples (mainly from small differences in pooled library volume).

The germline gives CDR1 DFQATT, CDR2 SNEGSKA (reference sequence). V lost 1 base, J lost 3 bases, and 13 bases lay in between. CDR3 length: 16 amino acids. Time point indicated: pre-sensitization, week 0. As for treatment: therapeutic diphenylcyclopropenone sensitization with weekly scalp DPC. The study extracted total RNA from unfractionated whole blood. Unique molecular identifiers were linked by the library to individual cDNA molecules. One entry per CDR3 protein, called by TCRdb with MiXCR from the RACE reads. The table lists tens of thousands of distinct CDR3 sequences, about 11% of them singletons.

The genes are TRBV20-1 and TRBJ2-6; tentative D call: TRBD1 (6 bases). Source: whole blood, taken in connection with sensitization to the hapten diphenylcyclopropenone (DPC). The clonotype originates from a young man with alopecia areata. Some clones in this sample may be carry-over from other donors' samples. This CDR3 is CSARARGAYGANVLTF. In DNA form, the CDR3 reads TGCAGTGCTAGAGCCAGGGGAGCGTATGGGGCCAACGTCCTGACTTTC.